This section outlines one T cell receptor beta chain sequence together with its context. The sample comes from a study of human T cells and chemical hapten exposure. TCRdb re-called the RACE reads with MiXCR, one entry per CDR3 protein. There are about 190,000 distinct CDR3 sequences in the sample; 24% occur only once, and about 2.3% lies in the top ten. Time point indicated: patch test 3, about 24 weeks after DPC sensitization. Treatment given: therapeutic diphenylcyclopropenone sensitization with weekly scalp DPC. V dropped 4 bases and J dropped 7 bases, with 10 bases sitting between them. The CDR3 totals 13 residues. Germline V CDR1 and CDR2: SGHTA, FQGNSA.

V gene TRBV7-2 combines with J gene TRBJ1-4; possible D gene TRBD1, 5 bases. The TCR originated in a woman aged 40 to 50 with alopecia areata. Some clones in this sample may be carry-over from other donors' samples. Specimen: whole blood, collected in connection with sensitization to the hapten diphenylcyclopropenone (DPC). The DNA for the CDR3 is TGTGCCAGCAGCTCGGGGGGAGCTGAAAAACTGTTTTTT. Translation: CASSSGGAEKLFF.